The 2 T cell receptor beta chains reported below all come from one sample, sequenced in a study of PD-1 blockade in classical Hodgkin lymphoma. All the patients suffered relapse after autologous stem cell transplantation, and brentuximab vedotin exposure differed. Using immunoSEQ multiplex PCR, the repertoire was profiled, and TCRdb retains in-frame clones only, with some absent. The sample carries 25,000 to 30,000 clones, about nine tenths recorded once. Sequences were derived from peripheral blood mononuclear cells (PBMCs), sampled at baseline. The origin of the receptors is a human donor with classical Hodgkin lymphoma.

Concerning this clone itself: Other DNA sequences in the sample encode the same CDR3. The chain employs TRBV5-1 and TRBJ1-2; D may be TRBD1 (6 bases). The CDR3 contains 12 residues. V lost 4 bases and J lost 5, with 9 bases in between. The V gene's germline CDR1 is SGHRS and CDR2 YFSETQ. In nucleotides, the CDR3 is TGCGCCAGCAGCATCCAGGGGTATGGCTACACCTTC. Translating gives CASSIQGYGYTF. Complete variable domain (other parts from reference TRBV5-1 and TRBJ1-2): KAGVTQTPRYLIKTRGQQVTLSCSPISGHRSVSWYQQTPGQGLQFLFEYFSETQRNKGNFPGRFSGRQFSNSRSEMNVSTLELGDSALYLCASSIQGYGYTFGSGTRLTVV.

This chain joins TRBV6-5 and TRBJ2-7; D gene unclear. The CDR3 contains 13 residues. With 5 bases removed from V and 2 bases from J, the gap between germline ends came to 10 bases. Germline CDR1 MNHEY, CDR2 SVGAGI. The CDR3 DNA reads TGTGCCAGCAGTGAATTTATGCCCTACGAGCAGTACTTC. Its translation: CASSEFMPYEQYF.